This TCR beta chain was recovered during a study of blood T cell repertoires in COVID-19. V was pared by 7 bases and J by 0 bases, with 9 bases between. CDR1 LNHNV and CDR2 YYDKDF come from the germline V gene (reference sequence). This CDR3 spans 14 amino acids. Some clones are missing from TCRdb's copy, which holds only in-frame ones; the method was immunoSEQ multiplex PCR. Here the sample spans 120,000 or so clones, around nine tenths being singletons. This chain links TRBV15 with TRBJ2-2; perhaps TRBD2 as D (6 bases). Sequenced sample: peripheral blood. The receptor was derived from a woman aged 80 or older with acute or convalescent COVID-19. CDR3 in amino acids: CATKEGPNTGELFF. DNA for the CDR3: TGTGCCACCAAGGAGGGCCCGAACACCGGGGAGCTGTTTTTT.